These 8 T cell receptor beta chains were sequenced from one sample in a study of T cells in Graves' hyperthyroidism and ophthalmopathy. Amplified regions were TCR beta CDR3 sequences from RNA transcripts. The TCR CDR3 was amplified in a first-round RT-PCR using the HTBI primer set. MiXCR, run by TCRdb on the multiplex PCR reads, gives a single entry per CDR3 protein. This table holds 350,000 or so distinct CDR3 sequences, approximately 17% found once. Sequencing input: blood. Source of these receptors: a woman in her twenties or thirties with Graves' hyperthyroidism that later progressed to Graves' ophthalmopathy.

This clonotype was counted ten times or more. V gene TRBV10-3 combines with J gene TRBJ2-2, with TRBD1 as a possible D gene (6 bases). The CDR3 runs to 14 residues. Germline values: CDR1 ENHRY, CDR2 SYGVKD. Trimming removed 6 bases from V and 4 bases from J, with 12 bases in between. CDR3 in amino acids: CAIRDSSSTGELFF. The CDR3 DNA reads TGTGCCATCAGGGACAGCAGTTCCACCGGGGAGCTGTTTTTT.

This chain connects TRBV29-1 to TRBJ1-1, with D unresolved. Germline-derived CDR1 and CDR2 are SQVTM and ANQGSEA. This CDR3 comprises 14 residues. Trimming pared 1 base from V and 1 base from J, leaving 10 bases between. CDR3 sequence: CSVEGGPENTEAFF. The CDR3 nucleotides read TGCAGCGTTGAAGGTGGTCCAGAGAACACTGAAGCTTTCTTT.

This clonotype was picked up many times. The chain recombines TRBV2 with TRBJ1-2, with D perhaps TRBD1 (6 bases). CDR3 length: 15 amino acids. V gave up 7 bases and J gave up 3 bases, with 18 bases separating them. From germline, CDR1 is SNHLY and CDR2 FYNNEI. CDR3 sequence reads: CASTSRGEADYGYTF. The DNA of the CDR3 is TGTGCCAGCACCTCAAGGGGGGAAGCGGACTATGGCTACACCTTC.

As DNA, the CDR3 is TGTGCCTGGAGTAAGCAGGGGTCTGAAGCTTTCTTT. This codes for CAWSKQGSEAFF. J is TRBJ1-1 and V is TRBV30; tentative D call: TRBD1 (6 bases). Per the germline V gene, CDR1 is GTSNPN and CDR2 is SVGIG (reference sequence). V was clipped by 2 bases and J by 6 bases, with 10 bases between them. There are 12 residues in the CDR3.

CDR3 nucleotides: TGTGCCAGCAGTGAACCATCGCCAGGGGGGAATGAAGCTTTCTTT. It translates to CASSEPSPGGNEAFF. The chain combines TRBV25-1 with TRBJ1-1; 7 nucleotides match TRBD1. With V trimmed by 2 bases and J by 7 bases, 10 bases remained unmatched. The CDR3 has 15 amino acids. Germline CDR1 and CDR2: MGHDK and SYGVNS.

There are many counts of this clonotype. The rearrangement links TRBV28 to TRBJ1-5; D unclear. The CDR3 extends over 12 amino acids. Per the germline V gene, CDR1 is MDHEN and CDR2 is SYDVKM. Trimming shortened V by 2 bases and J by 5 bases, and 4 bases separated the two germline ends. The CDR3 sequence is CASSLMDQPQHF. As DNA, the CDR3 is TGTGCCAGCAGTTTAATGGATCAGCCCCAGCATTTT.

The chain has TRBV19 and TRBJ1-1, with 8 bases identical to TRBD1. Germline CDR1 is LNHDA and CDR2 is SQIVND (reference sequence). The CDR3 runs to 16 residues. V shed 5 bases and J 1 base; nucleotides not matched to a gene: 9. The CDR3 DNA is TGTGCCAGTAGTTTACTCTCTGGACAGGGGAACACTGAAGCTTTCTTT. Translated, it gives CASSLLSGQGNTEAFF.

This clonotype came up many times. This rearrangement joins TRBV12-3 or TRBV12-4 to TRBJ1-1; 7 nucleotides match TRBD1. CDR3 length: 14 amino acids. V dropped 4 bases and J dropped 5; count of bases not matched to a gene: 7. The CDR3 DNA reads TGTGCCAGCAGTTGGGCAGGGGGGCGGACTGAAGCTTTCTTT. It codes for CASSWAGGRTEAFF.